This T cell receptor (beta chain) was identified during a study of post-analysis software for immune sequencing data. Study-level findings and limits: Five TRBV segments, including TRBV5-6, TRBV5-1 and TRBV20-1, were more frequent in patients than controls. Same-batch samples co-clustered strongly by F measure. In multiple sclerosis, normalized Chao1 diversity was significantly below that of controls.

There are a few counts of this clonotype. What it binds is unknown. The CDR3 length is 15 residues. Germline V CDR1 and CDR2: SGHVS, FQNEAQ. V lost 2 bases and J lost 4, with 12 bases in between. Presence of unique molecular identifiers characterized the TCR beta cDNA libraries. One entry per CDR3 protein results from TCRdb running MiXCR on the PCR reads. Of 700,000 to 800,000 distinct CDR3 sequences listed, roughly 27% are singletons. The clonotype comes from a girl between 10 and 17 years old with multiple sclerosis. The chain couples TRBV7-8 to TRBJ2-4, with D unresolved. Sequenced material: blood. CDR3 amino acids: CASSLSANSKNIQYF. CDR3 nucleotides: TGTGCCAGCAGCTTATCGGCCAACAGTAAAAACATTCAGTACTTC.